The T cell receptor beta chain described here comes from a study of blood T cell repertoires in COVID-19. Study background: Sites across the United States, Italy and Spain contributed samples from acute and convalescent COVID-19. PBMCs, B-cell-depleted T cells, or T cells provided the cDNA or gDNA that made up the material.

This clone was observed a few times. There are 15 residues in the CDR3. From germline, CDR1 is MNHEY and CDR2 SMNVEV (reference sequence). V lost 6 bases to trimming and J lost 2 bases, with 11 bases between them. Original processing methods: The assay estimated nucleated cells by amplifying reference gene primers. The assay was immunoSEQ multiplex PCR, and TCRdb's table has in-frame clones only and misses some. The D gene and trimming were derived from the DNA, and the V and J assignments and clone size from that table. The sample holds approximately 210,000 clones; around four fifths are singletons and the top ten take approximately 5.1%.

This chain connects TRBV27 to TRBJ1-6, with D maybe TRBD1 (6 bases). The clonotype comes from a woman aged 65 to 85 with active or convalescent COVID-19. Sequenced: peripheral blood. CDR3 residues: CASRKGTPYNSPLHF. CDR3 coding DNA: TGTGCCAGCAGGAAAGGGACACCCTATAATTCACCCCTCCACTTT.